This TCR beta chain was recovered during a study of blood T cells in healthy people across ages. Study-level points and caveats: Roughly linear declines in TCR beta diversity per million T cells occurred with age.

There were healthy Caucasian individuals from Russia, aged roughly 6 to 95, serving as donors. For the second PCR, which ran for 7 to 11 cycles, a sample-barcoded 5' primer and a J-beta primer mix were used. Tags on each cDNA molecule came from a template-switch adaptor with 12 random nucleotides. MiXCR, run by TCRdb on the 5' RACE reads, gives a single entry per CDR3 protein. Of approximately 730,000 distinct CDR3 sequences in the sample, around 46% were seen once. Germline V gene data show CDR1 as SNHLY and CDR2 as FYNNEI. The CDR3 extends over 14 amino acids. V shed 6 bases and J 7 bases; nucleotides not matched to a gene: 4. In the case of this clonotype: Its antigen remains unknown.

This sequence originates from an older woman in good health. The gene calls are TRBV2 and TRBJ2-1; 12 positions agree with TRBD2. Sequenced input: blood. CDR3 loop: CASRAGLAGNEQFF. The DNA for the CDR3 is TGTGCCAGCAGAGCCGGACTAGCGGGGAATGAGCAGTTCTTC.